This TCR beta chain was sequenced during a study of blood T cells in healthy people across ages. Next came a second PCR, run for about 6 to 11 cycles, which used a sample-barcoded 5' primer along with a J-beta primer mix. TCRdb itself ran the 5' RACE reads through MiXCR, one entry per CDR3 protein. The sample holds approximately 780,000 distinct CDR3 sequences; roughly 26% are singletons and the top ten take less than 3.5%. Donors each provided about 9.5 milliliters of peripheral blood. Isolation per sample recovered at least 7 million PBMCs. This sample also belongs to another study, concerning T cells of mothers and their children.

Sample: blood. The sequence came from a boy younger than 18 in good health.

CDR3 in amino acids: CSVNVGGASSYNEQFF. The DNA for the CDR3 is TGCAGCGTTAATGTCGGGGGCGCGAGCTCCTACAATGAGCAGTTCTTC. V is TRBV29-1 and J is TRBJ2-1; either TRBD1 or TRBD2 may fit D (6 bases each). Germline assignment: CDR1 SQVTM and CDR2 ANQGSEA. Trimming removed 5 bases from V and 0 bases from J, with 17 bases in between. CDR3 length equals 16 residues.